This T cell receptor (beta chain) was captured by sequencing in a study of vaccination and CD4 T cells after COVID-19. Findings and limits, study-wide: A median of approximately 88% of reactive clones, in convalescent patients, became evident only post-vaccination.

Comments on this clonotype: What it binds is unknown.

The Oncomine TCR Beta short-read assay was applied to DNA of cultured CD4+ T cells. Genomic DNA was drawn out of CD4+ T cells grown in culture. Each CDR3 protein gets one entry after TCRdb re-called the PCR reads with MiXCR. In the table there are approximately 9,600 distinct CDR3 sequences, around 30% of which are singletons. Treatment reported: roughly nine-day PBMC culture with coronavirus spike peptide pools or control peptides (ViraFEST assay). Investigators obtained the unexposed donor's CD4+ T cells before the COVID-19 pandemic (2011-2018). ViraFEST used peptide pools to expand antigen-specific T cells before TCR sequencing. At both days 3 and 7, half the medium was replaced with fresh IL-2 medium. Unexposed-donor CD4+ T cells were probed with SARS-CoV-2 S/N and four cold-coronavirus spikes, cells permitting. Germline CDR1 MNHEY, CDR2 SVGEGT. This CDR3 has 13 residues. The V and J ends lost 8 bases and 3 bases respectively, with 13 bases between them.

The material sequenced was CD4+ T cells from blood, cultured in vitro. The TCR originated in a human donor in good health. The rearrangement links TRBV6-2 or TRBV6-3 to TRBJ1-1, with a weak D call TRBD1 (5 bases). The chain's CDR3 is CASGGGAHTEAFF. CDR3 bases: TGTGCCAGCGGGGGAGGGGCGCACACTGAAGCTTTCTTT.